Listed here are 2 T cell receptor beta chains from one sample, sequenced in a study of T-cell memory formation after mild COVID-19. TCRdb reprocessed the 5' RACE reads via MiXCR and lists one record per CDR3 protein. Of around 90,000 distinct CDR3 sequences in the sample, about 13% are singletons; the top ten hold around 27%. Sequencing input: PBMCs or a T cell subset sorted from them (not recorded which). The receptor set was obtained from an adult woman who had mild COVID-19 (a few samples of this study predate the infection). Cell type and time point are not known.

The chain links TRBV12-3 or TRBV12-4 to TRBJ1-1; 7 bases are a match to TRBD1. This CDR3 is 17 amino acids long. The V gene end was trimmed by 6 bases and the J gene end by 3 bases; junction bases not matched to a gene: 16. CDR3 in DNA: TGTGCCAGCAGCACGCCAAGGGACAGTCGGGGGTACACTGAAGCTTTCTTT. Its protein product is CASSTPRDSRGYTEAFF.

This clonotype occurred a few times. V usage is TRBV13 and J usage is TRBJ2-7; 11 bases map to TRBD2. V gave up 5 bases and J gave up 1 base; unmatched junction bases: 7. The CDR3 is 16 residues long. From germline, CDR1 is PRHDT and CDR2 FYEKMQ (reference sequence). CDR3 DNA sequence: TGTGCCAGCAGCCCGCCGACTAGCGGGACGTCCTACGAGCAGTACTTC. It specifies CASSPPTSGTSYEQYF.